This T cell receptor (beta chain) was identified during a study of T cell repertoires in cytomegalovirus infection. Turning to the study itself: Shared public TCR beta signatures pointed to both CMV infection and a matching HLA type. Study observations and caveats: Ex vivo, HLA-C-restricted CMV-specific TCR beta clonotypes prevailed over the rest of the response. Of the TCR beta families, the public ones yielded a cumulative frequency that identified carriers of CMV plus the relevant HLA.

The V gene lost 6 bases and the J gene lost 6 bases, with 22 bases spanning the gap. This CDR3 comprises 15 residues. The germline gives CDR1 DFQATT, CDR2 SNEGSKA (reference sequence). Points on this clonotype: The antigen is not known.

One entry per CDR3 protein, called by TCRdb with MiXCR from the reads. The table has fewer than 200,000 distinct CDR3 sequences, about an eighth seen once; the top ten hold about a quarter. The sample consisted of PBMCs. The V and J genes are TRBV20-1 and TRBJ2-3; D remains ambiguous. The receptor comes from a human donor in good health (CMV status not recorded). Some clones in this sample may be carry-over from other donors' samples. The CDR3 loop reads CSAASGRPMGDTQYF. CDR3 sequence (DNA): TGCAGTGCGGCCTCCGGGCGCCCCATGGGGGATACGCAGTATTTT.